This T cell receptor (beta chain) was documented in a study of blood T cell repertoires in COVID-19. Study-level background: Samples representing acute and convalescent COVID-19 were sourced from the United States, Italy and Spain. T cells, B-cell-depleted T cells, or PBMCs supplied cDNA or gDNA.

V lost 2 bases to trimming and J lost 7 bases; unmatched junction nucleotides: 10. CDR3 size: 16 residues. Germline values: CDR1 SGHKS, CDR2 YYEKEE (reference sequence). Original analysis: Reference gene primer amplification gave estimated nucleated cell counts. Clones were sequenced by immunoSEQ multiplex PCR, and TCRdb holds only the in-frame ones, with some missing. The DNA gave D and trimming, while V, J and clone size come from that table. The repertoire holds 200,000 to 250,000 clones, with about nine tenths as singletons. The V call is TRBV5-5, the J call TRBJ1-5; TRBD1 aligns across 9 bases. Sample: peripheral blood. The TCR was taken from a man between 25 and 39 years old with COVID-19, enrolled during active disease. The DNA for the CDR3 is TGTGCCAGCAGCTTAGGTAATACAGGGGGCTGGCAGCCCCAGCATTTT. Translated, it gives CASSLGNTGGWQPQHF.